This T cell receptor (beta chain) appears in the sequencing data of a study of patients and donors after allogeneic stem cell transplantation. The CDR3 extends over 15 amino acids. V was pared by 6 bases and J by 2 bases, with 14 bases between. TCRdb analysed the RT-PCR reads with MiXCR anew, one entry per CDR3 protein. The table has 200,000 to 250,000 distinct CDR3 sequences, 14% seen once. What was sequenced was blood, either unsorted or a sorted T cell fraction (not recorded which). The rearrangement joins TRBV12-3 or TRBV12-4 to TRBJ2-1, with D perhaps given as TRBD1 or TRBD2 (6 bases each). The TCR sequence derives from a human donor who was either an allogeneic HSCT recipient or a stem cell or donor lymphocyte infusion donor (not recorded which). It is not recorded whose cells these are; they may come from a transplant donor. The CDR3 DNA follows: TGTGCCAGCAGCCTCGGGGGCGGGACCTACAATGAGCAGTTCTTC. Its protein is CASSLGGGTYNEQFF.